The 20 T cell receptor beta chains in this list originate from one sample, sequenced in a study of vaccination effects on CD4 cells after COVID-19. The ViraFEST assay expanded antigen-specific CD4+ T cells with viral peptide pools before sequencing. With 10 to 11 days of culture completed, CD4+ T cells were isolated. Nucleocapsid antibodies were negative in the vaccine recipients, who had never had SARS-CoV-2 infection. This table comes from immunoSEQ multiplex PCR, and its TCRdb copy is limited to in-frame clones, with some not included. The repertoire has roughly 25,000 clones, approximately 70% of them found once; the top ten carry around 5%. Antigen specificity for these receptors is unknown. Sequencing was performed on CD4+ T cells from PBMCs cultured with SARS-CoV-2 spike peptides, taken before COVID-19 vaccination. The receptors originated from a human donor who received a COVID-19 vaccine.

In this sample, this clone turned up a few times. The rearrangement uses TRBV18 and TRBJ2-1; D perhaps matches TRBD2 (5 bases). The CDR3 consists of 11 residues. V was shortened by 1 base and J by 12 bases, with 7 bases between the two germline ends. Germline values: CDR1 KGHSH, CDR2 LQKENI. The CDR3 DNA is TGTGCCAGCTCACCACGGGCGGGGCAGTTCTTC. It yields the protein CASSPRAGQFF.

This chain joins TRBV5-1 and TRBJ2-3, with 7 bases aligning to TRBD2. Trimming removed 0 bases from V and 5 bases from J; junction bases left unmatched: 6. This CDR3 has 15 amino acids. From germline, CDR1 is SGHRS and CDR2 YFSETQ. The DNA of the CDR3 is TGCGCCAGCAGCTTGGTTTCCTCTAGCGGAGATACGCAGTATTTT. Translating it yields CASSLVSSSGDTQYF.

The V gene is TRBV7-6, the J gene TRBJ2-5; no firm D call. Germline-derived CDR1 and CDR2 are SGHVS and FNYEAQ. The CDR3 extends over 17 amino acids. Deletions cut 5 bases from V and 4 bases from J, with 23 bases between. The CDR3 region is CASSPLMGLDVGETQYF. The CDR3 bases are TGTGCCAGCAGCCCCTTAATGGGTCTTGACGTCGGAGAGACCCAGTACTTC.

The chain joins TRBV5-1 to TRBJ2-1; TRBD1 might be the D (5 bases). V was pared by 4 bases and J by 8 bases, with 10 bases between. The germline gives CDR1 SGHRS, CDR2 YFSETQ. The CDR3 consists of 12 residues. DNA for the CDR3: TGCGCCAGCAGCAACCAGGGTTATGAGCAGTTCTTC. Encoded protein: CASSNQGYEQFF.

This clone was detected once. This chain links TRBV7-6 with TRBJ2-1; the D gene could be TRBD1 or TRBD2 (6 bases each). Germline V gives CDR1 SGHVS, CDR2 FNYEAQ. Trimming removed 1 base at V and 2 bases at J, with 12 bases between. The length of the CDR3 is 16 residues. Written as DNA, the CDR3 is TGTGCCAGCAGCTTAGTGGGCGGGGACACCTACAATGAGCAGTTCTTC. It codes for CASSLVGGDTYNEQFF.

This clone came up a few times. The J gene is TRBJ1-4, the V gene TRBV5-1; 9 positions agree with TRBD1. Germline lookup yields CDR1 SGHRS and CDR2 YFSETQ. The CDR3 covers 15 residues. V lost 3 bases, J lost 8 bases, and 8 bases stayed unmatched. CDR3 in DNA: TGCGCCAGCAGCTGGGGACAGGGAGGAAGCGAAAAACTGTTTTTT. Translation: CASSWGQGGSEKLFF.

The CDR3, as DNA: TGTGCCAGCAGCTCTACAACAGGGCTGGGGTACGAGCAGTACTTC. It specifies CASSSTTGLGYEQYF. The rearrangement uses TRBV5-8 and TRBJ2-7; D may be TRBD1 (6 bases). The CDR3 is 15 amino acids. CDR1 is SGHTS, CDR2 YDEGEE, per germline. Trimming took off 3 bases at V and 4 bases at J, with 17 bases between the two ends. Based on the CDR3 plus reference TRBV5-8 and TRBJ2-7, the full variable domain is EAGVTQSPTHLIKTRGQQATLRCSPISGHTSVYWYQQALGLGLQFLLWYDEGEERNRGNFPPRFSGRQFPNYSSELNVNALELEDSALYLCASSSTTGLGYEQYFGPGTRLTVT.

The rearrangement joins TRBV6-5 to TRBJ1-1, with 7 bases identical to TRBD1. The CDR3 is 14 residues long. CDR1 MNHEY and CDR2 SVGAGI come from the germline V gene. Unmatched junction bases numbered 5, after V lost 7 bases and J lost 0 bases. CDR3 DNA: TGTGCCAGCACAATGACAGGGATGAACACTGAAGCTTTCTTT. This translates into CASTMTGMNTEAFF.

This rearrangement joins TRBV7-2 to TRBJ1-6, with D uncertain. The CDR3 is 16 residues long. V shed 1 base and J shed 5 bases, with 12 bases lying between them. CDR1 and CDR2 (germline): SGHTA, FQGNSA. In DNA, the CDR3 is TGTGCCAGCAGCTTAGAACGTAGTCAGAATAATTCACCCCTCCACTTT. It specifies CASSLERSQNNSPLHF.

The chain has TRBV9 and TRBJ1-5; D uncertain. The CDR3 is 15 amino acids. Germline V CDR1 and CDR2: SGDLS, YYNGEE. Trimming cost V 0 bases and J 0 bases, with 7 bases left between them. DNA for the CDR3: TGTGCCAGCAGCGTAGGGTCCGTTAGCAATCAGCCCCAGCATTTT. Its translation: CASSVGSVSNQPQHF.

In DNA form, the CDR3 reads TGTGCCAGCAGCCAACCCTCGGGGGACGGTGAAAAACTGTTTTTT. Its translation is CASSQPSGDGEKLFF. V gene TRBV6-5 combines with J gene TRBJ1-4; TRBD1 might be the D (5 bases). Per the germline V gene, CDR1 is MNHEY and CDR2 is SVGAGI. Trimming stripped 6 bases from V and 7 bases from J, with 18 bases between. This CDR3 has 15 residues.

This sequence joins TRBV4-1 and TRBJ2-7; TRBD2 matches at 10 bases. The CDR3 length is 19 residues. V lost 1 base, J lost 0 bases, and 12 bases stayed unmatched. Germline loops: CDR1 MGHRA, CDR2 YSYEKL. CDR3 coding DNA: TGCGCCAGCAGCCAAGGGGAATGGCTAGCGGGGGCCCTCTCCTACGAGCAGTACTTC. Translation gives CASSQGEWLAGALSYEQYF.

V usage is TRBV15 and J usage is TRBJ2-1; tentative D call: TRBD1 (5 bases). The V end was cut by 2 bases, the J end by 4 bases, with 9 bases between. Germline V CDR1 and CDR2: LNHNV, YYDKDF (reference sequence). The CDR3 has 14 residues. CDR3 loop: CATSRLDRYNEQFF. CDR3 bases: TGTGCCACCAGCAGACTCGACAGATACAATGAGCAGTTCTTC.

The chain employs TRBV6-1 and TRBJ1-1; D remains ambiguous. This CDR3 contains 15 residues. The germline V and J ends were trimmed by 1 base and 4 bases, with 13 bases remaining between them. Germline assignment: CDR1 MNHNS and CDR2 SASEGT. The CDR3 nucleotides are TGTGCCAGCAGTGAAGTGGGAGGGTGGGGCACTGAAGCTTTCTTT. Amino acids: CASSEVGGWGTEAFF.

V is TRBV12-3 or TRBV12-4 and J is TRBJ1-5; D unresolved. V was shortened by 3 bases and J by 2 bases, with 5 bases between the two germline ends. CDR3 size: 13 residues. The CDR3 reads CASSFRGNQPQHF. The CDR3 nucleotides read TGTGCCAGCAGTTTCCGGGGCAATCAGCCCCAGCATTTT.

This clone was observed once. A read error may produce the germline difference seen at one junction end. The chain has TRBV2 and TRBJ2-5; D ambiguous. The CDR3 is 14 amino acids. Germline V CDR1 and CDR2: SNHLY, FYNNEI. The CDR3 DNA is TGTGCCAGCAGGGCCGGCGGACCCCAAGGGACCCAGTACTTC. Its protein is CASRAGGPQGTQYF.

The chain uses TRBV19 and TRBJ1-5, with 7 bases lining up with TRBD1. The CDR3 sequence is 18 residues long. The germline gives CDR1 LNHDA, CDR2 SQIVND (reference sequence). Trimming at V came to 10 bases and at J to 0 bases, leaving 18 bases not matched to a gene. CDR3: CATRIGDSQAYSNQPQHF. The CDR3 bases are TGTGCCACCAGGATAGGGGACAGCCAGGCCTATAGCAATCAGCCCCAGCATTTT.

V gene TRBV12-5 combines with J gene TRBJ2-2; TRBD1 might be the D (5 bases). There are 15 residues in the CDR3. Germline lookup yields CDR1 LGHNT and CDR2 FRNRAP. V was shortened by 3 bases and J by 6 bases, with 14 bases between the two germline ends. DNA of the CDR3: TGTGCTAGTGGTTTCGAGGCAGGGTTGGCCGGGGAGCTGTTTTTT. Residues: CASGFEAGLAGELFF.

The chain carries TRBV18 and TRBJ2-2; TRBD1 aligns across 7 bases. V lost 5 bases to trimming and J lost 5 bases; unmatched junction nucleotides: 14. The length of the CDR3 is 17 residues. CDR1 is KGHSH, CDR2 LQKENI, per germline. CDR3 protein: CASSNRGPVESTGELFF. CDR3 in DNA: TGTGCCAGCTCAAACAGGGGTCCTGTAGAATCGACCGGGGAGCTGTTTTTT.

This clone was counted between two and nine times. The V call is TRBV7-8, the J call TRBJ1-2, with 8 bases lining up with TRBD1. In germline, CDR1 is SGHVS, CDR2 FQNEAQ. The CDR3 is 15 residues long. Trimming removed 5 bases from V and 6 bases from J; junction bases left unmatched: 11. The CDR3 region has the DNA TGTGCCAGCAGCAGATCGACAGGGGAGGTTCATGGCTACACCTTC. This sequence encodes CASSRSTGEVHGYTF.